This is a list of T cell receptor beta chains from one sample in a study of OX40 agonist ivuxolimab in advanced cancers. Generated by immunoSEQ multiplex PCR, the TCRdb table keeps only in-frame clones and is missing some. The repertoire holds about 68,000 clones, with 84% as singletons. This material consisted of CD4+ or CD8+ T cells sorted from blood, taken in a trial of the OX40 agonist ivuxolimab. The receptor source for this set is an adult with an advanced solid tumor such as melanoma, head and neck, liver or kidney cancer. Each CDR3 is given without its conserved first and last residue. The order of the fields is V gene, CDR3 length, CDR3 protein.

>TRBV27|13
ASRNGGSGANVLT
>TRBV29-1|13
SVEEGTGASEKLF
>TRBV5-1|13
ASSAGLAGPYQQY
>TRBV28|13
ASSSHGQGKSGYT
>TRBV5-4|14
ASSKALGQGSYEQY
>TRBV10-3|10
AISGVGNEQF
>TRBV28|12
ASSFTRGNTEAF
>TRBV4-1|10
ASSQVLGIQY
>TRBV2|12
ASRVGTSRYEQY
>TRBV18|13
ASSPQGLSNQPQH
>TRBV2|12
ASRGLAGSETQY
>TRBV29-1|15
SVDGGTGLSGANVLT
>TRBV10-3|14
AIRRGSEANTGELF